This T cell receptor beta chain was obtained from a study of T cell repertoires in cytomegalovirus infection. Concerning this clonotype: What it binds is not known.

The V gene's germline CDR1 is SQVTM and CDR2 ANQGSEA. The CDR3 runs 10 residues. V dropped 6 bases and J dropped 5 bases, with 7 bases sitting between them. TCRdb reanalysed the reads using MiXCR and keeps one entry per CDR3 protein. The sample gives approximately 990,000 distinct CDR3 sequences, approximately 33% of which show up once; 10% to 15% is in the top ten. The chain has TRBV29-1 and TRBJ2-5; weak D call: TRBD1 (5 bases). Sequenced here: cultured CD8+ T cells from PBMCs, sampled from culture after CMV antigen stimulation. The source is a human donor in good health (CMV status not recorded). Some clones in this sample may be carry-over from other donors' samples. The CDR3 DNA reads TGCAGCGTCAGGGCCGAGACCCAGTACTTC. Its protein product is CSVRAETQYF.